This T cell receptor (beta chain) is from a study of tumor-infiltrating lymphocytes in oesophageal squamous cell carcinoma. Germline V gene lookup returns CDR1 SGHTA and CDR2 FQGNSA. The trim removed 5 bases at V and 3 bases at J, leaving 7 bases unmatched. This CDR3 comprises 17 residues. MiXCR, applied by TCRdb to the PCR reads, yields one record per CDR3 protein. The sample holds about 11,000 distinct CDR3 sequences; approximately 60% are singletons and the top ten take over 20%. In its sample, this clonotype was seen a few times. The genes are TRBV7-2 and TRBJ2-3; 14 bases line up with TRBD2. The sequence came from a male donor with esophageal squamous cell carcinoma. Input material: esophageal tumor tissue. The CDR3, as DNA: TGTGCCAGCAGCCTGGGACTAGCGGGAGTAGGAACAGATACGCAGTATTTT. It specifies CASSLGLAGVGTDTQYF.